Below are 22 T cell receptor beta chains sequenced from a single sample in a study of shared T cell receptors in the human thymus. Data came from immunoSEQ multiplex PCR; TCRdb stores just in-frame clones and leaves some out. The data contain about 380,000 clones, 95% of them singletons. The sample was thymocytes. These receptors all come from a human donor.

CDR3 region: CASSPSGRADTQYF. DNA for the CDR3: TGTGCCAGCAGCCCTAGCGGGAGGGCAGATACGCAGTATTTT. The gene calls are TRBV7-9 and TRBJ2-3; TRBD2 matches at 12 bases. Germline values: CDR1 SEHNR, CDR2 FQNEAQ (reference sequence). This CDR3 is 14 amino acids long. Losses at the gene ends were 5 bases for V and 4 bases for J; bases not matched to a gene: 1.

CDR3 region: CASSYRVEKLFF. The CDR3, as DNA: TGTGCCAGCAGCTACAGGGTTGAAAAACTGTTTTTT. The chain recombines TRBV2 with TRBJ1-4; weak D call: TRBD1 (6 bases). The CDR3 loop spans 12 amino acids. Germline V gene data show CDR1 as SNHLY and CDR2 as FYNNEI. V lost 6 bases, J lost 7 bases, and 9 bases lay in between.

The chain combines TRBV28 with TRBJ1-1; the D is unclear. This CDR3 spans 13 amino acids. Germline loops: CDR1 MDHEN, CDR2 SYDVKM. V lost 7 bases to trimming and J lost 6 bases, with 15 bases between them. The CDR3 DNA is TGTGCCAGCACCACCCTTTTCCAACCTGAAGCTTTCTTT. It specifies CASTTLFQPEAFF.

The chain uses TRBV4-3 and TRBJ2-5; D unclear. With 6 bases removed from V and 3 bases from J, the gap between germline ends came to 5 bases. CDR1 LGHNA and CDR2 YSLEER come from the germline V gene. This CDR3 has 11 amino acids. CDR3 loop: CASRFKETQYF. Written as DNA, the CDR3 is TGCGCCAGCAGATTCAAAGAGACCCAGTACTTC.

The chain carries TRBV7-2 and TRBJ2-7; 7 bases fit TRBD2. Germline V gene lookup returns CDR1 SGHTA and CDR2 FQGNSA. The CDR3 extends over 15 amino acids. J lost 3 bases, V lost 5 bases, and 10 bases had no gene match. The CDR3: CASSPGRTSRYEQYF. As DNA, the CDR3 is TGTGCCAGCAGCCCCGGCCGGACTAGTCGCTACGAGCAGTACTTC.

The rearrangement links TRBV5-6 to TRBJ1-2; possibly TRBD1 for D (6 bases). Germline V gene sequence: CDR1 SGHDT, CDR2 YYEEEE. There are 13 residues in the CDR3. Between the trimmed V and J ends, which lost 4 bases and 1 base, there was a span of 8 bases. CDR3 sequence: CASSLQGNYGYTF. DNA for the CDR3: TGTGCCAGCAGCCTACAGGGTAACTATGGCTACACCTTC.

The chain joins TRBV27 to TRBJ2-5; maybe TRBD1 (6 bases). The CDR3 has 13 residues. Trimming stripped 7 bases from V and 3 bases from J, with 12 bases between. CDR1 is MNHEY, CDR2 SMNVEV, per germline (reference sequence). CDR3 protein: CASTSPGEETQYF. DNA of the CDR3: TGTGCCAGCACCTCCCCAGGGGAAGAGACCCAGTACTTC.

The chain is built from TRBV4-3 and TRBJ1-2; tentative D call: TRBD1 (5 bases). The ends were cut back, 4 bases at V and 0 bases at J, with 9 bases in the middle. The germline CDR1 and CDR2 sequences are LGHNA and YSLEER. CDR3 length: 14 residues. CDR3 coding DNA: TGCGCCAGCAGCCCGGGACGCGCTAACTATGGCTACACCTTC. Translated, it gives CASSPGRANYGYTF.

The rearrangement uses TRBV6-5 and TRBJ2-4, with D possibly TRBD2 on 6 matching bases. The V gene's germline CDR1 is MNHEY and CDR2 SVGAGI. The CDR3 covers 14 residues. Trimming shortened V by 8 bases and J by 2 bases, and 13 bases separated the two germline ends. This CDR3 reads CASGRSGPKNIQYF. The CDR3, as DNA: TGTGCCAGCGGGAGGAGCGGACCCAAAAACATTCAGTACTTC.

A note on this clone: Its ends do not fully match the called genes, so a read error is possible. The J gene is TRBJ1-2, the V gene TRBV29-1; D gene ambiguous. Germline assignment: CDR1 SQVTM and CDR2 ANQGSEA. The CDR3 totals 8 residues. The CDR3 bases are TGCAGCGTGTTCGGTCCTACGTTC. It yields the protein CSVFGPTF.

J is TRBJ2-2 and V is TRBV5-8, with TRBD1 identical over 8 bases. J was trimmed by 4 bases and V by 4 bases; bases with no gene match: 9. The CDR3 length is 16 residues. CDR1 is SGHTS, CDR2 YDEGEE, per germline. DNA of the CDR3: TGTGCCAGCAGCACAAGACAGGGGCTCAGCACCGGGGAGCTGTTTTTT. Encoded protein: CASSTRQGLSTGELFF.

This chain connects TRBV15 to TRBJ2-7, with a weak D call TRBD2 (6 bases). Germline CDR1 is LNHNV and CDR2 is YYDKDF (reference sequence). V shed 0 bases and J shed 3 bases, with 33 bases lying between them. The CDR3 consists of 22 residues. The CDR3 spells CATSRDELAPSALLGAVYEQYF. Here the CDR3 DNA reads TGTGCCACCAGCAGAGATGAATTAGCGCCTAGCGCTTTACTTGGGGCGGTCTACGAGCAGTACTTC.

The chain carries TRBV25-1 and TRBJ1-1, with 7 bases lining up with TRBD1. CDR1 is MGHDK, CDR2 SYGVNS, per germline. After removal of 5 bases from V and 5 bases from J, the junction contained 8 bases not matched to a gene. This CDR3 has 14 residues. CDR3 residues: CASSPQGYRTEAFF. CDR3 coding DNA: TGTGCCAGCAGTCCACAGGGGTATAGGACTGAAGCTTTCTTT.

CDR3 DNA sequence: TGTGCCAGCAGCAAAGCGGGGGGCTCCAAAAACATTCAGTACTTC. This codes for CASSKAGGSKNIQYF. V usage is TRBV21-1 and J usage is TRBJ2-4. TRBV21-1 constitutes a pseudogene. The CDR3 covers 15 residues.

The chain recombines TRBV5-4 with TRBJ2-1, with 8 bases that match TRBD2. This CDR3 is 16 amino acids long. The germline V gene encodes CDR1 SGHNT and CDR2 YYREEE (reference sequence). V shed 5 bases and J 2 bases; nucleotides not matched to a gene: 9. The CDR3 DNA reads as TGTGCCAGCAGGGGTCGTCGGGAGGGCCCCTACAATGAGCAGTTCTTC. It encodes CASRGRREGPYNEQFF. Filled out from reference TRBV5-4 and TRBJ2-1, the complete variable domain reads ETGVTQSPTHLIKTRGQQVTLRCSSQSGHNTVSWYQQALGQGPQFIFQYYREEENGRGNFPPRFSGLQFPNYSSELNVNALELDDSALYLCASRGRREGPYNEQFFGPGTRLTVL.

This clone was detected once. The chain combines TRBV10-1 with TRBJ2-3, with 11 nucleotides matching TRBD2. The V segment lost 2 bases and the J segment 10 bases; nucleotides outside the gene matches: 5. The CDR3 consists of 14 residues. The V gene's germline CDR1 is WNHNN and CDR2 SYGVQD (reference sequence). The DNA of the CDR3 is TGCGCCAGCAGTGAGCGGCTAGCGGGAGGTGCGCAGTATTTT. Translating it yields CASSERLAGGAQYF.

The gene calls are TRBV7-9 and TRBJ2-7, with D possibly called TRBD1 or TRBD2 (8 bases each). V lost 6 bases and J 2 bases, leaving 23 bases between the germline ends. This CDR3 is 17 amino acids long. Germline lookup yields CDR1 SEHNR and CDR2 FQNEAQ (reference sequence). The CDR3 region has the DNA TGTGCCAGCAGAAAAAGCGGGGGACAGGCCCAACCCTACGAGCAGTACTTC. It yields the protein CASRKSGGQAQPYEQYF.

The chain joins TRBV28 to TRBJ2-7, with TRBD2 identical over 11 bases. The CDR3 sequence is 16 residues long. J lost 3 bases, V lost 0 bases, and 4 bases had no gene match. In germline, CDR1 is MDHEN, CDR2 SYDVKM. The CDR3 region is CASSLCGTSGLYEQYF. CDR3 sequence (DNA): TGTGCCAGCAGTTTATGCGGGACTAGCGGCCTCTACGAGCAGTACTTC.

The rearrangement links TRBV19 to TRBJ2-2; 7 bases map to TRBD1. The CDR3 is made up of 15 amino acids. V shed 6 bases and J 5 bases; nucleotides not matched to a gene: 9. The germline V gene has CDR1 LNHDA and CDR2 SQIVND (reference sequence). The CDR3 loop is CASRVSGQKTGELFF. The CDR3 DNA is TGTGCCAGTAGGGTATCGGGACAGAAGACCGGGGAGCTGTTTTTT.

The CDR3 reads CASSVVPGLGRSNEQFF. CDR3 DNA sequence: TGTGCCAGCAGCGTAGTCCCGGGACTAGGACGGTCAAATGAGCAGTTCTTC. This sequence joins TRBV9 and TRBJ2-1; 8 bases agree with TRBD2. Trimming cost V 0 bases and J 7 bases; bases outside gene matches: 12. The CDR3 runs to 17 residues. Germline V lookup: CDR1 SGDLS, CDR2 YYNGEE. The full variable domain, completed using reference TRBV9 and TRBJ2-1, is DSGVTQTPKHLITATGQRVTLRCSPRSGDLSVYWYQQSLDQGLQFLIQYYNGEERAKGNILERFSAQQFPDLHSELNLSSLELGDSALYFCASSVVPGLGRSNEQFFGPGTRLTVL.

Here the CDR3 DNA reads TGCAGTGCTTTTAATAGGTATTTT. It yields the protein CSAFNRYF. The chain links TRBV20-1 to TRBJ2-3; no firm D call. CDR3 length equals 8 residues. V lost 5 bases to trimming and J lost 14 bases, with 8 bases between them. The germline V gene has CDR1 DFQATT and CDR2 SNEGSKA (reference sequence).

The chain joins TRBV7-9 to TRBJ1-1, with 9 bases that match TRBD1. The CDR3 is 17 residues long. Trimming removed 5 bases from V and 1 base from J; junction bases left unmatched: 11. Germline CDR1 SEHNR, CDR2 FQNEAQ (reference sequence). In DNA form, the CDR3 reads TGTGCCAGCAGCCTTAACACAGGGGGCGTTGGGAACACTGAAGCTTTCTTT. This encodes CASSLNTGGVGNTEAFF.